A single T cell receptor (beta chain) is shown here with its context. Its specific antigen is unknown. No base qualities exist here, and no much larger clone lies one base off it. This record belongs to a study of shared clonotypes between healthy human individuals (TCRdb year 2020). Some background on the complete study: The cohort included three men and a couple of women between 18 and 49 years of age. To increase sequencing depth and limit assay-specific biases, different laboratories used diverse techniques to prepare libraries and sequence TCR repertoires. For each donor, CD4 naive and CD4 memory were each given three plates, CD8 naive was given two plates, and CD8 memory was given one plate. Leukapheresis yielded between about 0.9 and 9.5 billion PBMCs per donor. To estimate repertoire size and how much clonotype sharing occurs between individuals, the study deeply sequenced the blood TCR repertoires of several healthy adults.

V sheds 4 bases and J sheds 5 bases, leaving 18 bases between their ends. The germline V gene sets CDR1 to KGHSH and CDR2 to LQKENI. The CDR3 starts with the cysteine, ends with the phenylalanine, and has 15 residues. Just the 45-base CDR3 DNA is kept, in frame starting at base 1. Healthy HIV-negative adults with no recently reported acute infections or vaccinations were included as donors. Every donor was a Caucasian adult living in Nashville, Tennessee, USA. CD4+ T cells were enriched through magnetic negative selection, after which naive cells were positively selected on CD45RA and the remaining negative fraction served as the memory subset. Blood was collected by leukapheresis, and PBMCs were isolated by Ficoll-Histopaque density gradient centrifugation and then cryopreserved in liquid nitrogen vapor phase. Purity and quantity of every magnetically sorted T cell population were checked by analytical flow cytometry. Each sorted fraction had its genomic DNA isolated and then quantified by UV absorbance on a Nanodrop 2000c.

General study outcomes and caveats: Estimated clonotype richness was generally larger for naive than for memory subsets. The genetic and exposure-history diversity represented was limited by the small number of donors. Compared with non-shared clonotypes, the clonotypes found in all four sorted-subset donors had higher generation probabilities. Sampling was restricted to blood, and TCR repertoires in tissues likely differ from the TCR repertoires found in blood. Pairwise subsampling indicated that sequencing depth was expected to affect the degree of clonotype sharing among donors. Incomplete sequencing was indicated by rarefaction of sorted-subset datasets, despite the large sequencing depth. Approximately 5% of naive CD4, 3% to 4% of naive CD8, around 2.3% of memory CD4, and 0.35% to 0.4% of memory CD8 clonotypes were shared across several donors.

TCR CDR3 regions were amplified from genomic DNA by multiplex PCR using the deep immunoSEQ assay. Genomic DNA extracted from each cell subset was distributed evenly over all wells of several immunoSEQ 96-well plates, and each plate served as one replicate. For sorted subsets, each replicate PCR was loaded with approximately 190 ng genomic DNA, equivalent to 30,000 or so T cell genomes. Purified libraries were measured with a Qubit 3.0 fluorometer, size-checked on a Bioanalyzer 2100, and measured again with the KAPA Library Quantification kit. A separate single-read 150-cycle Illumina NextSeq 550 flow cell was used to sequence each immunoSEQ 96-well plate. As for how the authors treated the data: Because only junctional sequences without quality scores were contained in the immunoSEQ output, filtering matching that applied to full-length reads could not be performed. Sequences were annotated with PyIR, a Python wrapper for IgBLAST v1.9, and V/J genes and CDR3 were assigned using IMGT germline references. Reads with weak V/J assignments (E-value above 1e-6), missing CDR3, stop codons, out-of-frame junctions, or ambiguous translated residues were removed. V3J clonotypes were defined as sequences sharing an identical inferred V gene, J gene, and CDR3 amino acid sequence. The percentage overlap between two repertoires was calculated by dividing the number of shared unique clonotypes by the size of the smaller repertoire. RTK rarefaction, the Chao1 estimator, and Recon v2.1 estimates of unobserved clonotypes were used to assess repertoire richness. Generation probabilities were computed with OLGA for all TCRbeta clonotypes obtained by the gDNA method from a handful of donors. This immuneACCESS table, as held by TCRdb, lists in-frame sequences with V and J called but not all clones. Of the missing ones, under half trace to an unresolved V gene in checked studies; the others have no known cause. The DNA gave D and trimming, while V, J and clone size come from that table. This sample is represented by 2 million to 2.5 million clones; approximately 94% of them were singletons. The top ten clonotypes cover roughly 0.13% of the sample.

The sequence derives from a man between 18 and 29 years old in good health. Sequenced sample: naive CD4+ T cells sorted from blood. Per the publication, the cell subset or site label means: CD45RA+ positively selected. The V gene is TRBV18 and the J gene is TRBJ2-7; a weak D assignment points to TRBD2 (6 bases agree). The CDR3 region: CASSLAGGSFDEQYF. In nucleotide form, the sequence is TGTGCCAGCTCACTAGCCGGGGGATCATTCGACGAGCAGTACTTC.